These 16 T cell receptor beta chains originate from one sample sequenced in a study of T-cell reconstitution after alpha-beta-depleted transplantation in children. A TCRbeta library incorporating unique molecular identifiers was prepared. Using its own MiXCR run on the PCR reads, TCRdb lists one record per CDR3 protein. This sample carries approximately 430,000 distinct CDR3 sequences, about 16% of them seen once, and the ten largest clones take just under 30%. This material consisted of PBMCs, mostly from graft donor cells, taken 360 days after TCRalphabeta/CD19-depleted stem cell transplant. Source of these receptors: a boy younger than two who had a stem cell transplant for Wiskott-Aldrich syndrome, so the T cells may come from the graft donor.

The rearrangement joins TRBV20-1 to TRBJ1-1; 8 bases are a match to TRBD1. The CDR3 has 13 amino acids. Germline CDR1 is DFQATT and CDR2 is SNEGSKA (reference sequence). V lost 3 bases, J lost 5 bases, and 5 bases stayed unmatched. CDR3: CSARGQGATEAFF. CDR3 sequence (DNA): TGCAGTGCTAGGGGGCAGGGGGCGACTGAAGCTTTCTTT.

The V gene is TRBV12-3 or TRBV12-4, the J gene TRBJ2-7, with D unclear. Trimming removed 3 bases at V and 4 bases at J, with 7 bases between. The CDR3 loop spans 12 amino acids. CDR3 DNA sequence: TGTGCCAGCAGTTTTTTTGGTTACGAGCAGTACTTC. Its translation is CASSFFGYEQYF.

The CDR3 is CAGSKASGETQYF. The CDR3 DNA follows: TGTGCCGGCTCAAAGGCTAGCGGAGAGACCCAGTACTTC. The rearrangement links TRBV10-3 to TRBJ2-5, with 7 positions matching TRBD2. The V gene's germline CDR1 is ENHRY and CDR2 SYGVKD. The CDR3 runs to 13 residues. V trimming: 11 bases; J trimming: 4 bases; junction bases outside the gene matches: 10.

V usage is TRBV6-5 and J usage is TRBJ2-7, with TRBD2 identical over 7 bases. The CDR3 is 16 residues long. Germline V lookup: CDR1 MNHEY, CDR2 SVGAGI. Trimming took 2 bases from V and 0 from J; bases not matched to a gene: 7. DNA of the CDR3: TGTGCCAGCAGTTACCCACAAGCGGGAACCTCCTACGAGCAGTACTTC. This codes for CASSYPQAGTSYEQYF.

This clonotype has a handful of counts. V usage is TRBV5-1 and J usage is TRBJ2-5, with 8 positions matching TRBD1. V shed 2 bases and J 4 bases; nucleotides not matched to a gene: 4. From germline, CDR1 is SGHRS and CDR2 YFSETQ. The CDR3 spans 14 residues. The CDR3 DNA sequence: TGCGCCAGCAGCTTCACAGGGGGGCCAGAGACCCAGTACTTC. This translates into CASSFTGGPETQYF.

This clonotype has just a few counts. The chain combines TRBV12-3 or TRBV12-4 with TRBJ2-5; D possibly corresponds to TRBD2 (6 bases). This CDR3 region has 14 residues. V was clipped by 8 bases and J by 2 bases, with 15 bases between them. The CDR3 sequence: CASSSQEGQETQYF. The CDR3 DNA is TGTGCCAGCTCTTCGCAGGAGGGGCAAGAGACCCAGTACTTC.

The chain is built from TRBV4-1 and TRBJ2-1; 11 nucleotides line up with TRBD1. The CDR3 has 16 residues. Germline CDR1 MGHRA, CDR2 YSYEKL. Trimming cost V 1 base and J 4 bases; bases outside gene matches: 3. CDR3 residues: CASSQAGTGGYNEQFF. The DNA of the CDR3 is TGCGCCAGCAGCCAAGCCGGGACAGGGGGGTACAATGAGCAGTTCTTC.

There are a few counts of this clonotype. The CDR3 DNA reads as TGCGCCAGCAGTGACCCAGGGGAGACCCAGTACTTC. Protein: CASSDPGETQYF. This sequence joins TRBV10-1 and TRBJ2-5, with D possibly TRBD1 on 5 matching bases. V was pared by 3 bases and J by 5 bases, with 7 bases between. The length of the CDR3 is 12 residues. In germline, CDR1 is WNHNN, CDR2 SYGVQD (reference sequence).

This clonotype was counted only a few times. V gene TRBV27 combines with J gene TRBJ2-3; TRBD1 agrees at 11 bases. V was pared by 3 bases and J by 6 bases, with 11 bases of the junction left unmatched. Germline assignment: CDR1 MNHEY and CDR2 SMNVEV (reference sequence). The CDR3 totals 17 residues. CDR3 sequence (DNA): TGTGCCAGCAGTTTCGGGGGACAGGGGGATTTTAAGGATACGCAGTATTTT. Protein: CASSFGGQGDFKDTQYF.

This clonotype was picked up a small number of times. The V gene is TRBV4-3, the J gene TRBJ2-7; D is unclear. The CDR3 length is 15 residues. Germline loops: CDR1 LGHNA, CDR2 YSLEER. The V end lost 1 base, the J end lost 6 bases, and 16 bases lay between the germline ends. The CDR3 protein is CASSQGKGRTVEQYF. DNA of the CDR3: TGCGCCAGCAGCCAAGGAAAAGGGCGAACGGTCGAGCAGTACTTC.

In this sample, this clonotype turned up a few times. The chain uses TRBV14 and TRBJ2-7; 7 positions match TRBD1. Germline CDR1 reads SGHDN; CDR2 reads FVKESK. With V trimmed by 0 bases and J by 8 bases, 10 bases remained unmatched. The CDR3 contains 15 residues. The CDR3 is CASSQDVVTGVKQYF. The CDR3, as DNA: TGTGCCAGCAGCCAAGATGTGGTTACAGGGGTGAAGCAGTACTTC.

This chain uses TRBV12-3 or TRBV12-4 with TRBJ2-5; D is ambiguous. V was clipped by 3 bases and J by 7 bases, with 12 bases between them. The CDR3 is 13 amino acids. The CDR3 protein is CASSLPEPGTQYF. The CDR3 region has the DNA TGTGCCAGCAGTTTGCCGGAACCTGGGACCCAGTACTTC.

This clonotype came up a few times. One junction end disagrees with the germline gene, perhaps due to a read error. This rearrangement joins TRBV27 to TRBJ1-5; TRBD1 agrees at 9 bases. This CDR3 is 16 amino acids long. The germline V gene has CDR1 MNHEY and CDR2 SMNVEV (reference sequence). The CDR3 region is CASSLSSGTGWQPQHF. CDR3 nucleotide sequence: TGTGCCAGCAGTCTATCATCCGGGACAGGGTGGCAGCCCCAGCATTTT.

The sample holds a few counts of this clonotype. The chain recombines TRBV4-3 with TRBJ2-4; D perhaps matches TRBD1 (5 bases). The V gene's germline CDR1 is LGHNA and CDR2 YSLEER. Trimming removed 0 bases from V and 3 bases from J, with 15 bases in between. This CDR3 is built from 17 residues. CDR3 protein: CASSQDLAGHGKNIQYF. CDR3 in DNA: TGCGCCAGCAGCCAAGACTTAGCAGGACATGGCAAAAACATTCAGTACTTC.

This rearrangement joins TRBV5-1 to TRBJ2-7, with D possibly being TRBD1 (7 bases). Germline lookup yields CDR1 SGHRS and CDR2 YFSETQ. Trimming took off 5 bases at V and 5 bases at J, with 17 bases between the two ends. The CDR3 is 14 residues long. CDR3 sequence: CASRLTGTLNEQYF. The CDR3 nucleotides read TGCGCCAGCAGGCTGACAGGGACTCTCAACGAGCAGTACTTC.

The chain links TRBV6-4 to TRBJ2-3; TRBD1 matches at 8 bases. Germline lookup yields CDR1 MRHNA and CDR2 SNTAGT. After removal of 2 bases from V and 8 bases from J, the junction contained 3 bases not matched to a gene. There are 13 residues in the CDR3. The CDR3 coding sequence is TGTGCCAGCAGTGACGGACAGGGAGTTACGCAGTATTTT. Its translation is CASSDGQGVTQYF.